Shown below are 4 T cell receptor beta chains from a single sample sequenced in a study of human T cells and chemical hapten exposure. Time point here: patch test 3, about 24 weeks after DPC sensitization. Noted treatment: therapeutic diphenylcyclopropenone sensitization with weekly scalp DPC. TCRdb independently ran MiXCR on the RACE reads; one entry per CDR3 protein. This sample has 90,000 to 140,000 distinct CDR3 sequences, with under 40% found just once. The specimen comprised whole blood, sampled in connection with sensitization to the hapten diphenylcyclopropenone (DPC). The source is a man aged 40-49 years with alopecia areata. Some clones in this sample may be carry-over from other donors' samples.

The rearrangement links TRBV5-1 to TRBJ2-3, with D possibly TRBD1 on 5 matching bases. V was clipped by 4 bases and J by 0 bases, with 12 bases between them. This CDR3 contains 15 residues. The germline CDR1 and CDR2 sequences are SGHRS and YFSETQ. In DNA form, the CDR3 reads TGCGCCAGCAGCACCGGACAACTTAGCACAGATACGCAGTATTTT. Amino acid sequence: CASSTGQLSTDTQYF.

Only a few counts were recorded for this clonotype. CDR3 residues: CASSPEGQTNSPLHF. The CDR3 bases are TGCGCCAGCAGCCCGGAGGGACAGACCAATTCACCCCTCCACTTT. This sequence joins TRBV5-1 and TRBJ1-6, with 7 positions matching TRBD1. The ends lost 4 bases at V and 7 bases at J; junction bases unmatched: 8. This CDR3 is 15 amino acids long. The germline V gene has CDR1 SGHRS and CDR2 YFSETQ. The full variable domain, with the rest looked up from reference TRBV5-1 and TRBJ1-6, is KAGVTQTPRYLIKTRGQQVTLSCSPISGHRSVSWYQQTPGQGLQFLFEYFSETQRNKGNFPGRFSGRQFSNSRSEMNVSTLELGDSALYLCASSPEGQTNSPLHFGNGTRLTVT.

Written as DNA, the CDR3 is TGTGCCAGCAGTGAAGTAGGGGCCTCTGGAAACACCATATATTTT. It codes for CASSEVGASGNTIYF. The J gene is TRBJ1-3, the V gene TRBV6-1; tentative D call: TRBD1 (5 bases). The CDR3 loop spans 15 amino acids. Trimming removed 1 base from V and 0 bases from J, with 7 bases in between. Germline V lookup: CDR1 MNHNS, CDR2 SASEGT.

This chain uses TRBV5-6 with TRBJ1-3, with no clear D. From germline, CDR1 is SGHDT and CDR2 YYEEEE. There are 16 residues in the CDR3. Trimming took off 0 bases at V and 2 bases at J, with 12 bases between the two ends. The CDR3 loop reads CASSLERQTTGNTIYF. Here the CDR3 DNA reads TGTGCCAGCAGCTTGGAGAGACAAACCACTGGAAACACCATATATTTT.